The 27 T cell receptor beta chains listed next were all sequenced from one sample in a study of blood T cell repertoires in COVID-19. Using immunoSEQ multiplex PCR, the repertoire was profiled, and TCRdb retains in-frame clones only, with some absent. The sample holds around 290,000 clones; more than 70% are singletons and the top ten take around 2%. The sequenced sample consisted of PBMCs or T cells enriched from blood (not recorded which). Receptors originate from a woman aged 60 to 75 in a cohort exposed to, infected with or recovered from COVID-19 (not recorded which).

Only one count was recorded for this clone. The rearrangement joins TRBV2 to TRBJ2-2, with 7 positions matching TRBD2. The CDR3 runs to 13 residues. Germline V gives CDR1 SNHLY, CDR2 FYNNEI. V trimming: 7 bases; J trimming: 4 bases; junction bases outside the gene matches: 3. DNA for the CDR3: TGTGCCAGCATGGGGGAGGGCACCGGGGAGCTGTTTTTT. Translation: CASMGEGTGELFF.

This clone has just one count. The rearrangement joins TRBV24-1 to TRBJ2-3; 11 bases align to TRBD2. Trimming cost V 2 bases and J 2 bases; bases outside gene matches: 8. The CDR3 loop spans 18 amino acids. The germline V gene has CDR1 KGHDR and CDR2 SFDVKD. CDR3 sequence reads: CATSDSATSGTFTDTQYF. In nucleotides, the CDR3 is TGTGCCACCAGTGATTCGGCGACTAGCGGGACCTTCACAGATACGCAGTATTTT.

This clone was detected only a few times. The V call is TRBV5-1, the J call TRBJ1-2, with TRBD1 as a possible D gene (6 bases). From germline, CDR1 is SGHRS and CDR2 YFSETQ. There are 15 residues in the CDR3. V was shortened by 0 bases and J by 4 bases, with 13 bases between the two germline ends. The CDR3 sequence: CASSLAGQSFYGYTF. The CDR3 bases are TGCGCCAGCAGCTTGGCAGGACAGAGTTTCTATGGCTACACCTTC.

This chain joins TRBV28 and TRBJ2-1; D is possibly TRBD2 (6 bases). Trimming took off 7 bases at V and 2 bases at J, with 6 bases between the two ends. This CDR3 has 12 residues. Per the germline V gene, CDR1 is MDHEN and CDR2 is SYDVKM. The DNA of the CDR3 is TGTGCCAGCACGGGGGCCTACAATGAGCAGTTCTTC. This codes for CASTGAYNEQFF. Full variable domain (missing parts from reference TRBV28 and TRBJ2-1): DVKVTQSSRYLVKRTGEKVFLECVQDMDHENMFWYRQDPGLGLRLIYFSYDVKMKEKGDIPEGYSVSREKKERFSLILESASTNQTSMYLCASTGAYNEQFFGPGTRLTVL.

CDR3 nucleotide sequence: TGTGCCAGCAGTGCCCGGAAGGGAGGGGATAACTATGGCTACACCTTC. It translates to CASSARKGGDNYGYTF. The gene calls are TRBV6-1 and TRBJ1-2; possible D gene TRBD1, 5 bases. The CDR3 contains 16 residues. The V and J ends lost 4 bases and 1 base respectively, with 16 bases between them. Germline CDR1 MNHNS, CDR2 SASEGT.

The chain combines TRBV5-1 with TRBJ1-2; TRBD1 agrees at 7 bases. After removal of 5 bases from V and 5 bases from J, the junction contained 12 bases not matched to a gene. This CDR3 comprises 15 residues. The germline V gene encodes CDR1 SGHRS and CDR2 YFSETQ. This CDR3 reads CASSSDKDRAYGYTF. DNA of the CDR3: TGCGCCAGCAGTAGCGACAAAGACAGGGCATATGGCTACACCTTC. Full variable domain (remainder filled in from reference TRBV5-1 and TRBJ1-2): KAGVTQTPRYLIKTRGQQVTLSCSPISGHRSVSWYQQTPGQGLQFLFEYFSETQRNKGNFPGRFSGRQFSNSRSEMNVSTLELGDSALYLCASSSDKDRAYGYTFGSGTRLTVV.

V and J are TRBV5-6 and TRBJ1-2, with TRBD1 matching 7 bases. Germline loops: CDR1 SGHDT, CDR2 YYEEEE. J was trimmed by 6 bases and V by 5 bases; bases with no gene match: 16. This CDR3 region has 16 residues. The CDR3 loop reads CASRRLSGTAVHGYTF. The DNA of the CDR3 is TGTGCCAGCAGACGATTGTCCGGGACAGCAGTCCATGGCTACACCTTC.

J is TRBJ2-2 and V is TRBV7-9, with TRBD1 identical over 7 bases. Germline V gene sequence: CDR1 SEHNR, CDR2 FQNEAQ (reference sequence). Trimming cost V 1 base and J 6 bases; bases outside gene matches: 2. This CDR3 is 14 amino acids long. The CDR3 nucleotides are TGTGCCAGCAGCTTAGTGGGACAGTCCGGGGAGCTGTTTTTT. Protein: CASSLVGQSGELFF. Filled out from reference TRBV7-9 and TRBJ2-2, the complete variable domain reads DTGVSQNPRHKITKRGQNVTFRCDPISEHNRLYWYRQTLGQGPEFLTYFQNEAQLEKSRLLSDRFSAERPKGSFSTLEIQRTEQGDSAMYLCASSLVGQSGELFFGEGSRLTVL.

The rearrangement links TRBV5-1 to TRBJ1-1; D may be TRBD1 (5 bases). This CDR3 has 15 amino acids. Trimming took off 0 bases at V and 2 bases at J, with 11 bases between the two ends. Germline values: CDR1 SGHRS, CDR2 YFSETQ. The CDR3 sequence: CASSLVGRGNTEAFF. CDR3 coding DNA: TGCGCCAGCAGCTTGGTCGGAAGGGGAAACACTGAAGCTTTCTTT.

This sequence joins TRBV6-6 and TRBJ2-7, with D perhaps matching TRBD2 (6 bases). CDR1 and CDR2 from the germline V gene are MNHNY and SVGAGI (reference sequence). V was pared by 6 bases and J by 7 bases, with 22 bases between. The CDR3 extends over 15 amino acids. CDR3 residues: CASSYTGTVREEQYF. Here the CDR3 DNA reads TGTGCCAGCAGCTACACCGGGACTGTGAGGGAGGAGCAGTACTTC.

The V and J genes are TRBV27 and TRBJ2-7, with 9 bases that match TRBD1. J lost 6 bases, V lost 6 bases, and 9 bases had no gene match. The CDR3 consists of 14 residues. Germline assignment: CDR1 MNHEY and CDR2 SMNVEV (reference sequence). CDR3 amino acids: CASSSGTGWSEQYF. DNA for the CDR3: TGTGCCAGCAGCTCCGGGACAGGGTGGAGCGAGCAGTACTTC.

The CDR3 sequence is CASSFYGTSGRFSGANVLTF. For the CDR3, the DNA is TGCGCCAGCAGCTTTTACGGGACTAGCGGGAGGTTCTCTGGGGCCAACGTCCTGACTTTC. The V gene is TRBV5-1, the J gene TRBJ2-6; 15 nucleotides agree with TRBD2. The CDR3 sequence is 20 residues long. The germline V gene has CDR1 SGHRS and CDR2 YFSETQ. V trimming: 2 bases; J trimming: 0 bases; junction bases outside the gene matches: 6. The full variable domain, with the rest looked up from reference TRBV5-1 and TRBJ2-6, is KAGVTQTPRYLIKTRGQQVTLSCSPISGHRSVSWYQQTPGQGLQFLFEYFSETQRNKGNFPGRFSGRQFSNSRSEMNVSTLELGDSALYLCASSFYGTSGRFSGANVLTFGAGSRLTVL.

The chain links TRBV6-2 or TRBV6-3 to TRBJ2-7; tentatively, D is TRBD1 (5 bases). The germline V and J ends were trimmed by 2 bases and 3 bases, with 8 bases remaining between them. Germline-derived CDR1 and CDR2 are MNHEY and SVGEGT. This CDR3 is built from 13 residues. CDR3 bases: TGTGCCAGCAGTTACAATAGGGGCTACGAGCAGTACTTC. It yields the protein CASSYNRGYEQYF.

This chain connects TRBV3-1 (or the pseudogene TRBV3-2) to TRBJ2-7, with 13 nucleotides matching TRBD2. Germline CDR1 is LGHDT and CDR2 is YNNKEL (reference sequence). The CDR3 runs to 16 residues. V dropped 4 bases and J dropped 6; count of bases not matched to a gene: 9. The CDR3 loop reads CASSRRTSGSVGEQYF. For the CDR3, the DNA is TGTGCCAGCAGCCGTCGGACTAGCGGGAGCGTGGGCGAGCAGTACTTC.

This clone was found a few times. Additional DNA sequences in this sample encode the identical CDR3. The V gene is TRBV30, the J gene TRBJ1-1; D unresolved. The CDR3 has 11 residues. V dropped 2 bases and J dropped 8 bases, with 9 bases sitting between them. Germline V gene lookup returns CDR1 GTSNPN and CDR2 SVGIG (reference sequence). The CDR3 DNA is TGTGCCTGGAGTCCCACTAGGGAAGCTTTCTTT. Amino acids: CAWSPTREAFF.

In DNA form, the CDR3 reads TGTGCCAGCAGCCTCCGAGAGGGCTATGGCTACACCTTC. Its protein product is CASSLREGYGYTF. The chain combines TRBV7-9 with TRBJ1-2; D unresolved. V lost 5 bases, J lost 4 bases, and 11 bases lay in between. The CDR3 length is 13 residues. Germline V gives CDR1 SEHNR, CDR2 FQNEAQ (reference sequence).

The V and J genes are TRBV5-1 and TRBJ1-1, with 9 bases aligning to TRBD1. CDR1 is SGHRS, CDR2 YFSETQ, per germline. Trimming removed 4 bases from V and 5 bases from J; junction bases left unmatched: 9. There are 15 residues in the CDR3. The CDR3 region has the DNA TGCGCCAGCAGCACTACAGGGGGCTTGGGGACTGAAGCTTTCTTT. Its protein product is CASSTTGGLGTEAFF.

The rearrangement joins TRBV20-1 to TRBJ1-1, with D uncertain. The CDR3 totals 9 residues. The germline V gene encodes CDR1 DFQATT and CDR2 SNEGSKA (reference sequence). Trimming removed 0 bases from V and 11 bases from J, with 4 bases in between. The CDR3 spells CSARERAFF. The CDR3 bases are TGCAGTGCTAGAGAGAGGGCTTTCTTT.

About this clone: Given a much more abundant clone one base away, this may be a read error. The chain combines TRBV9 with TRBJ2-7, with 9 bases identical to TRBD2. Germline assignment: CDR1 SGDLS and CDR2 YYNGEE. This CDR3 region has 14 residues. V trimming: 5 bases; J trimming: 0 bases; junction bases outside the gene matches: 3. The CDR3 is CASSYSGSSYEQYF. Here the CDR3 DNA reads TGTGCCAGCAGTTATAGCGGGAGCTCCTACGAGCAGTACTTC.

This clone was recorded only once. This chain connects TRBV28 to TRBJ2-7, with 10 nucleotides matching TRBD1. V shed 3 bases, J shed 3 bases, and the junction held 2 bases outside the gene matches. The CDR3 totals 14 residues. In germline, CDR1 is MDHEN, CDR2 SYDVKM. This CDR3 reads CASSLTGGIYEQYF. CDR3 nucleotides: TGTGCCAGCAGTTTGACAGGGGGCATCTACGAGCAGTACTTC.

The chain recombines TRBV28 with TRBJ1-6; weak D call: TRBD1 (5 bases). V lost 3 bases, J lost 8 bases, and 17 bases lay in between. This CDR3 has 16 amino acids. CDR1 MDHEN and CDR2 SYDVKM come from the germline V gene. CDR3 in amino acids: CASSLLQGGGDSPLHF. The CDR3 nucleotides are TGTGCCAGCAGTTTGTTGCAGGGTGGGGGGGATTCACCCCTCCACTTT. Full variable domain (rest looked up from reference TRBV28 and TRBJ1-6): DVKVTQSSRYLVKRTGEKVFLECVQDMDHENMFWYRQDPGLGLRLIYFSYDVKMKEKGDIPEGYSVSREKKERFSLILESASTNQTSMYLCASSLLQGGGDSPLHFGNGTRLTVT.

The chain couples TRBV3-1 (or the pseudogene TRBV3-2) to TRBJ1-1; the D gene is possibly TRBD1 (6 bases). V lost 6 bases, J lost 1 base, and 12 bases lay in between. CDR3 length equals 14 residues. Germline CDR1 LGHDT, CDR2 YNNKEL (reference sequence). The CDR3 sequence is CASSPKTGNTEAFF. In DNA form, the CDR3 reads TGTGCCAGCAGTCCAAAGACAGGGAACACTGAAGCTTTCTTT.

This chain connects TRBV28 to TRBJ2-7; D ambiguous. Looked up from germline, CDR1 is MDHEN and CDR2 is SYDVKM. The CDR3 extends over 12 amino acids. Trimming stripped 2 bases from V and 5 bases from J, with 7 bases between. CDR3: CASSLSRNEQYF. The CDR3 region has the DNA TGTGCCAGCAGTTTAAGCAGGAACGAGCAGTACTTC. Looking up the rest from reference TRBV28 and TRBJ2-7 gives the full variable domain: DVKVTQSSRYLVKRTGEKVFLECVQDMDHENMFWYRQDPGLGLRLIYFSYDVKMKEKGDIPEGYSVSREKKERFSLILESASTNQTSMYLCASSLSRNEQYFGPGTRLTVT.

The chain joins TRBV7-8 to TRBJ2-3; TRBD2 is a possible D gene (6 bases). This CDR3 is 15 amino acids long. Germline assignment: CDR1 SGHVS and CDR2 FQNEAQ. The V end was cut by 0 bases, the J end by 1 base, with 8 bases between. The CDR3 protein is CASSLAAGRTDTQYF. DNA of the CDR3: TGTGCCAGCAGCTTAGCTGCGGGACGCACAGATACGCAGTATTTT.

The chain joins TRBV19 to TRBJ1-2; possibly TRBD1 for D (6 bases). The CDR3 is made up of 12 amino acids. Germline V gene data show CDR1 as LNHDA and CDR2 as SQIVND (reference sequence). Trimming took 4 bases from V and 4 from J, leaving 7 bases between them. CDR3 sequence (DNA): TGTGCCAGTAGTAAGGACAGCTATGGCTACACCTTC. Amino acids: CASSKDSYGYTF.

The rearrangement links TRBV11-2 to TRBJ2-2; 13 nucleotides match TRBD2. The J segment lost 4 bases and the V segment lost 3 bases, leaving 2 bases of the junction unmatched. The CDR3 runs to 16 residues. Germline CDR1 and CDR2: SGHAT and FQNNGV. The CDR3, as DNA: TGTGCCAGCAGCTTGGGACTAGCGGGACTCACCGGGGAGCTGTTTTTT. It encodes CASSLGLAGLTGELFF.

This rearrangement joins TRBV9 to TRBJ2-7; TRBD2 matches 10 bases. This CDR3 region has 14 residues. Losses at the gene ends were 4 bases for V and 5 bases for J; bases not matched to a gene: 6. CDR1 is SGDLS, CDR2 YYNGEE, per germline. This CDR3 is CASSLGTSVNEQYF. CDR3 nucleotide sequence: TGTGCCAGCAGCCTCGGGACTAGCGTTAACGAGCAGTACTTC.